Sequencing of this T cell receptor beta chain was carried out in a study of T cells in Graves' hyperthyroidism and ophthalmopathy. Findings and limits, study-wide: Within blood appeared most thyroid clonotypes that had expanded above 0.001. The model predicted ophthalmopathy a median roughly 6.5 months before onset.

This clonotype was detected many times. Its antigen is unknown. Amplification targeted TCR beta CDR3 regions from RNA transcripts. The study used the HTBI primer set for a first-round RT-PCR of the TCR CDR3. TCRdb analysed the multiplex PCR reads with MiXCR anew, one entry per CDR3 protein. In the table there are 480,000 or so distinct CDR3 sequences, approximately 48% of which are singletons. Uncontrolled infection, other autoimmune disease, pregnancy or lactation barred patients from enrollment. The CDR3 is made up of 15 amino acids. V was shortened by 7 bases and J by 2 bases, with 20 bases between the two germline ends. Looked up from germline, CDR1 is SQVTM and CDR2 is ANQGSEA.

Input material: peripheral blood or thyroid tissue (not recorded which). The rearrangement uses TRBV29-1 and TRBJ1-1, with D maybe TRBD1 (5 bases). This sequence was found in an adult woman with Graves' disease, either hyperthyroidism or ophthalmopathy (not recorded which). The CDR3 bases are TGCAGCGAGAGGCGGCAGGGTGTGATTAACACTGAAGCTTTCTTT. Translation gives CSERRQGVINTEAFF.